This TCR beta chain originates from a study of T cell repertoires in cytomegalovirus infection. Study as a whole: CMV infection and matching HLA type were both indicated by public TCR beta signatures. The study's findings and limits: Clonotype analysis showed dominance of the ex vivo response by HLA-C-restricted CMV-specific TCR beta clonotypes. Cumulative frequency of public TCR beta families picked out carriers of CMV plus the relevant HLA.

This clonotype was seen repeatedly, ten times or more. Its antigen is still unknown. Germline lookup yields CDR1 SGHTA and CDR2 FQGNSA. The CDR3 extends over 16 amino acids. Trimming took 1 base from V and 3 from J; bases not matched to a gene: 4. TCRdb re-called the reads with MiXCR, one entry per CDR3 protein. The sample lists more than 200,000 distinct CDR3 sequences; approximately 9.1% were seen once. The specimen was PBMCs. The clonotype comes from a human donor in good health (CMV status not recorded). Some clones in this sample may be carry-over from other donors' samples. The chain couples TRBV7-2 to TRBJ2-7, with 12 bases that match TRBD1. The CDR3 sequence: CASSLVGTGGGYEQYF. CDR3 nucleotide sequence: TGTGCCAGCAGCTTAGTCGGGACAGGGGGCGGCTACGAGCAGTACTTC.